The clone carrying this T cell receptor (beta chain) has more than one count but fewer than ten. The sample originates from a study of a mutant IDH1 vaccine in newly diagnosed glioma. The sample's time point: baseline, week 1 (first vaccination visit). Treatment noted: pre-vaccination baseline after standard-of-care therapy. Clones were read by immunoSEQ multiplex PCR, and TCRdb kept only the in-frame ones, dropping some. The sample records tens of thousands of clones, 88% being singletons. The ends were cut back, 5 bases at V and 0 bases at J, with 11 bases in the middle. The germline V gene encodes CDR1 LNHDA and CDR2 SQIVND (reference sequence). The CDR3 totals 15 residues.

V usage is TRBV19 and J usage is TRBJ1-5; D unresolved. The TCR comes from a middle-aged woman with glioma. The sample was PBMCs, taken from a glioma patient treated with radiotherapy, temozolomide or both. The CDR3 loop is CASSLYSDSNQPQHF. CDR3 DNA sequence: TGTGCCAGTAGTCTTTACAGCGATAGCAATCAGCCCCAGCATTTT.